These 9 T cell receptor beta chains were sequenced from one sample in a study of identical twins. TCRdb passed the 5' RACE reads through MiXCR, listing each CDR3 protein once. The data show more than 650,000 distinct CDR3 sequences, 6.1% seen once. The sample consisted of naive T cells sorted from blood. The receptors were gathered from a young man in good health.

This chain connects TRBV6-1 to TRBJ2-2, with D perhaps matching TRBD1 (5 bases). Trimming removed 6 bases from V and 0 bases from J, with 20 bases in between. Looked up from germline, CDR1 is MNHNS and CDR2 is SASEGT. The CDR3 contains 18 residues. CDR3 nucleotides: TGTGCCAGCAGCTTCCCCAGAGTTGGACAAGCGAACACCGGGGAGCTGTTTTTT. Encoded protein: CASSFPRVGQANTGELFF.

This clonotype was seen a few times. The V call is TRBV3-1, the J call TRBJ1-3; TRBD1 might be the D (5 bases). CDR3 size: 15 residues. The V end lost 4 bases, the J end lost 10 bases, and 20 bases lay between the germline ends. In germline, CDR1 is LGHDT, CDR2 YNNKEL (reference sequence). The CDR3: CASSLPGGKNITIYF. CDR3 in DNA: TGTGCCAGCAGCCTCCCTGGGGGGAAGAATATAACCATATATTTT.

This clonotype came up many times. The V gene is TRBV6-6, the J gene TRBJ1-2, with 7 nucleotides matching TRBD1. The CDR3 is made up of 13 amino acids. Germline CDR1 and CDR2: MNHNY and SVGAGI (reference sequence). V was clipped by 2 bases and J by 7 bases; unmatched bases: 4. The CDR3 nucleotides are TGTGCCAGCAGTTACATGAGGGGGCCTGGCTACACCTTC. Translation gives CASSYMRGPGYTF.

CDR3 loop: CSVLTVYEQYF. The DNA for the CDR3 is TGCAGCGTTCTAACAGTCTACGAGCAGTACTTC. The chain links TRBV29-1 to TRBJ2-7; D gene uncertain. V lost 5 bases to trimming and J lost 3 bases, with 8 bases between them. The germline V gene encodes CDR1 SQVTM and CDR2 ANQGSEA. This CDR3 region has 11 residues.

The gene calls are TRBV5-1 and TRBJ2-4, with D possibly TRBD2 on 5 matching bases. V lost 0 bases, J lost 0 bases, and 16 bases lay in between. The CDR3 runs 18 residues. Per the germline V gene, CDR1 is SGHRS and CDR2 is YFSETQ. This CDR3 is CASSLAFTRAGAKNIQYF. The CDR3 coding sequence is TGCGCCAGCAGCTTGGCCTTTACCCGGGCGGGAGCCAAAAACATTCAGTACTTC.

Ten or more counts support this clonotype. This rearrangement joins TRBV7-9 to TRBJ2-7; D may match TRBD1 or TRBD2 (6 bases each). The CDR3 loop spans 15 amino acids. Trimming took 1 base from V and 2 from J, leaving 12 bases between them. Germline V gene lookup returns CDR1 SEHNR and CDR2 FQNEAQ (reference sequence). The CDR3 reads CASSLGLGGPYEQYV. The CDR3 region has the DNA TGTGCCAGCAGCTTAGGACTAGGGGGTCCCTACGAGCAGTACGTC.

This clonotype was seen a handful of times. The V call is TRBV3-1, the J call TRBJ2-1; D possibly corresponds to TRBD2 (6 bases). V was shortened by 4 bases and J by 3 bases, with 13 bases between the two germline ends. Germline loops: CDR1 LGHDT, CDR2 YNNKEL (reference sequence). There are 15 residues in the CDR3. CDR3 coding DNA: TGTGCCAGCAGCCCTCTGGGGGAGGTCTACAATGAGCAGTTCTTC. Translation: CASSPLGEVYNEQFF.

This clonotype was detected ten times or more. V gene TRBV30 combines with J gene TRBJ2-3, with D possibly being TRBD1 (6 bases). This CDR3 has 15 residues. V dropped 2 bases and J dropped 5 bases, with 17 bases sitting between them. CDR1 is GTSNPN, CDR2 SVGIG, per germline (reference sequence). The CDR3 region has the DNA TGTGCCTGGAGTAGAGGGGGAGTCGGTAGAGATACGCAGTATTTT. This encodes CAWSRGGVGRDTQYF.

The rearrangement links TRBV21-1 to TRBJ2-7; the table's D call, TRBD1, was not checked against the DNA. TRBV21-1 is noted as a pseudogene. This CDR3 has 18 amino acids. In DNA form, the CDR3 reads TGTGCCAGCAGCAAAAGACAGAGACTTAAGCGGACCGGCTACGAGCAGTACTTC. Translating gives CASSKRQRLKRTGYEQYF.